This T cell receptor beta chain is drawn from a study of neurological immune-mediated disorders. It was by 5'RACE with 10-nucleotide random UMIs that the cDNA was made. From 15-18 subjects, every sequencing run obtained over 170 million TCR-beta sequences. TCRdb recomputed calls from the 5' RACE reads with MiXCR, one row per CDR3 protein. This sample has roughly 30,000 distinct CDR3 sequences, with 5% to 8% found just once. This clonotype was detected ten times or more. Trimming removed 5 bases at V and 3 bases at J, with 8 bases between. The CDR3 contains 12 residues. Germline CDR1 is SGHTA and CDR2 is FQGNSA. It was blood bank volunteers in Maryland, USA who made up the healthy controls.

The TCR was taken from a woman in her forties or fifties in good health. Sequencing input: PBMCs. J is TRBJ2-7 and V is TRBV7-2; no firm D call. The CDR3 DNA reads TGTGCCAGCAGCCCCCCAGACTACGAGCAGTACTTC. The encoded protein is CASSPPDYEQYF.